This T cell receptor beta chain was recorded in a study of T cells in Graves' hyperthyroidism and ophthalmopathy. Study as a whole: Peripheral blood was taken when the disease was first diagnosed, before any treatment began. The study's findings and limits: Most thyroid-expanded clonotypes above 0.001 were also found in blood.

Ten or more counts support this clonotype. What it recognizes is unknown. Amplified TCR beta CDR3 regions derived from RNA transcripts. Initially, a first-round RT-PCR of the TCR CDR3 employed the HTBI primer set. MiXCR was run by TCRdb on the multiplex PCR reads, yielding one entry per CDR3 protein. Seen here are under 350,000 distinct CDR3 sequences, approximately 26% observed once, and the top ten hold about a quarter. The diagnoses drew upon clinical symptoms, serum thyroxine and TRAb, thyroid ultrasound and orbital computed tomography. The sequence derives from a man aged 35 to 55 with Graves' hyperthyroidism that later progressed to Graves' ophthalmopathy. Material for sequencing was blood.

The CDR3 DNA follows: TGCAGCGCTTCGGGACTAGCGGCGGCGAACACCGGGGAGCTGTTTTTT. As protein: CSASGLAAANTGELFF. J is TRBJ2-2 and V is TRBV29-1; 11 bases match TRBD2. Per germline, CDR1 SQVTM and CDR2 ANQGSEA. This CDR3 has 16 amino acids. The junction had 7 bases not matched to a gene; V was cut back by 7 bases and J by 0 bases.